This T cell receptor beta chain was observed in a study of T cell changes during pregnancy in multiple sclerosis. Produced via immunoSEQ multiplex PCR; TCRdb's table is partial and in-frame only. The sample has about 80,000 clones; about 89% are singletons. CDR3 length: 16 amino acids. The V end lost 2 bases, the J end lost 4 bases, and 15 bases lay between the germline ends. Germline CDR1 reads GTSNPN; CDR2 reads SVGIG (reference sequence). The TCR originated in a female donor with multiple sclerosis, enrolled in a pregnancy study. The V and J genes are TRBV30 and TRBJ2-6; maybe TRBD2 (5 bases). This sample comprised peripheral blood, obtained before pregnancy. The CDR3 DNA follows: TGTGCCTGGAGTCCCCCACTCGGGGTCGGGGCCAACGTCCTGACTTTC. The encoded protein is CAWSPPLGVGANVLTF.